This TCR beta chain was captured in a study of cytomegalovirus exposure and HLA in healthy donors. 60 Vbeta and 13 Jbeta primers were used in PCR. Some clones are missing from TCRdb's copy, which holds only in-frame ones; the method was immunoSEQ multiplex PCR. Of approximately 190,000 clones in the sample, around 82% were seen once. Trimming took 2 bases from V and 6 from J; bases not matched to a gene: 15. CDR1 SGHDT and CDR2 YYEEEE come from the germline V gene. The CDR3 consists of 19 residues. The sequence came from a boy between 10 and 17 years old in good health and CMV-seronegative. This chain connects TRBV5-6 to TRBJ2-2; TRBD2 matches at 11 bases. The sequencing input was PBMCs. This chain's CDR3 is CASSLPFLLAGEASGELFF. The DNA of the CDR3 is TGTGCCAGCAGCTTACCTTTTTTACTAGCGGGGGAAGCGTCCGGGGAGCTGTTTTTT.